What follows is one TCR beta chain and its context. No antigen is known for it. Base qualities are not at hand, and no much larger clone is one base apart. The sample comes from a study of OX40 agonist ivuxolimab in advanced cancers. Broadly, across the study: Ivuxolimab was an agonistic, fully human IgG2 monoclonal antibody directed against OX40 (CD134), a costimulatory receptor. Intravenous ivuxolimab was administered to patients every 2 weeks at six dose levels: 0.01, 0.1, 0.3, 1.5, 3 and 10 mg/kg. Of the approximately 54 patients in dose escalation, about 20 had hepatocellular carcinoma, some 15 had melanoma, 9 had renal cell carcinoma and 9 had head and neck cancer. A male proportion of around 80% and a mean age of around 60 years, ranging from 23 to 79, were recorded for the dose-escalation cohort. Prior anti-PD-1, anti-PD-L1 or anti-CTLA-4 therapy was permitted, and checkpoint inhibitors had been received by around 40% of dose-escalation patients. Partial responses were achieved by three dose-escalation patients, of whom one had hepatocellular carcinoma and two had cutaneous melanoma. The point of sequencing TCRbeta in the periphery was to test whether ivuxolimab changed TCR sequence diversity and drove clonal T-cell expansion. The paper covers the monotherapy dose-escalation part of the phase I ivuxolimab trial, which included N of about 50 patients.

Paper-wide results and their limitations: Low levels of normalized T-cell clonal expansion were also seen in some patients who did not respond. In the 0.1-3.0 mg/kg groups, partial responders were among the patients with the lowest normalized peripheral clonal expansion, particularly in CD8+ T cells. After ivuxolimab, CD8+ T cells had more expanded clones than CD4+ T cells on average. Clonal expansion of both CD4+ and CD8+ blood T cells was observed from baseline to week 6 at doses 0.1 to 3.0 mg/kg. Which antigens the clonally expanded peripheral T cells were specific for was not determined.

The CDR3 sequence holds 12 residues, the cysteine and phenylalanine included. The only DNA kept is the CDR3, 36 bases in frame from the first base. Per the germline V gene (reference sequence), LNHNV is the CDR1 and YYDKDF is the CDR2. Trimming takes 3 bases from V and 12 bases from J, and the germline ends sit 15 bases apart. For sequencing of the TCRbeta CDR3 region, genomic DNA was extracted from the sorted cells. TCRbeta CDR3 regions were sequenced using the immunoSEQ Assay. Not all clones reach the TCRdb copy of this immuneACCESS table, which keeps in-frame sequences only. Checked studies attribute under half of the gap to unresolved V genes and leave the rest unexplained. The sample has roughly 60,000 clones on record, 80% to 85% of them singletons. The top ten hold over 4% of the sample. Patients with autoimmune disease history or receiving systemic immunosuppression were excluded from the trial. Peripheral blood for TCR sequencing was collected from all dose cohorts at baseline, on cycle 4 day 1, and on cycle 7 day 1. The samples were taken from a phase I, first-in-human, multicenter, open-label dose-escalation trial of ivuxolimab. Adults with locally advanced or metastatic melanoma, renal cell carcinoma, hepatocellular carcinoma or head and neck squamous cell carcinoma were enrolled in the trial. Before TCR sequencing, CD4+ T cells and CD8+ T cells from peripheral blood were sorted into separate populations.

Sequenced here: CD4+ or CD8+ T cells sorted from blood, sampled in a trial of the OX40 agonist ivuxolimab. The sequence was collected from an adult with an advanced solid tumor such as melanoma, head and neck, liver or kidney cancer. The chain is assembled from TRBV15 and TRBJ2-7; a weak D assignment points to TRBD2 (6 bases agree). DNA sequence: TGTGCCACCAGCAGGTTGGGAGCGGGCCTGTACTTC. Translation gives CATSRLGAGLYF.